The table lists the clone carrying this TCR beta chain with a count of one. What it recognizes is unknown. This entry belongs to a study of glioma-infiltrating T cells. Study-wide results and limits: Gliomas, especially low-grade, showed above-expected tissue-blood divergence; non-neoplastic patients showed below. Very few CDR3 sequences were shared between tissue and blood.

Germline CDR1 is LNHDA and CDR2 is SQIVND (reference sequence). V was cut by 4 bases and J by 0 bases, with 13 bases left in between. The CDR3 spans 16 residues. The iRepertoire nested amplicon-rescue multiplex PCR amplified TCR alpha and beta CDR3s from RNA. One-step reverse transcription and amplification started from approximately 100-400 ng of tissue mRNA or PBMC total RNA. TCRdb fed the multiplex PCR reads into MiXCR, producing one record per CDR3 protein. Altogether about 140,000 distinct CDR3 sequences are present, roughly two fifths being singletons, with the ten largest covering over 15%. Input material: glioma tissue, nonneoplastic brain tissue, or PBMCs (not recorded which). This sequence joins TRBV19 and TRBJ1-5; a weak D match, TRBD1 (5 bases). The TCR originated in a human donor with low-grade glioma or glioblastoma, undergoing nonglioma brain surgery, or in good health (not recorded which). The CDR3 loop reads CASSTTGTDSNQPQHF. The CDR3 DNA reads as TGTGCCAGTAGTACAACCGGGACGGATAGCAATCAGCCCCAGCATTTT. The full variable domain, with the rest looked up from reference TRBV19 and TRBJ1-5, is DGGITQSPKYLFRKEGQNVTLSCEQNLNHDAMYWYRQDPGQGLRLIYYSQIVNDFQKGDIAEGYSVSREKKESFPLTVTSAQKNPTAFYLCASSTTGTDSNQPQHFGDGTRLSIL.